The entry that follows covers one T cell receptor (beta chain) sequence. Its target is not known. PCR primers comprised 60 Vbeta and 13 Jbeta primers. Profiled with immunoSEQ multiplex PCR; TCRdb holds only in-frame clones, not every one. The repertoire holds around 40,000 clones, approximately 86% seen once, with about 11% in the top ten. The entry originates in a study of cytomegalovirus exposure and HLA in healthy donors. Study observations and caveats: Owing to their indistinguishability, certain V segments, notably TRBV6-2 and TRBV6-3, were excluded. Fewer N-insertions (relative to the roughly 720-donor mean) were reportedly seen in an Asian-associated ancestry cluster in a later analysis. Later, an analysis found that common viral pathogens appeared to be linked with several of the most significant clusters. The authors assumed roughly uniform sequencing depth across donors for presence/absence analyses.

This CDR3 is built from 15 residues. CDR1 and CDR2 from the germline V gene are LNHDA and SQIVND (reference sequence). V lost 3 bases, J lost 3 bases, and 14 bases lay in between. The material sequenced was PBMCs. The receptor's source is a woman aged 18-30 years in good health and CMV-seropositive. The genes are TRBV19 and TRBJ1-2; a weak D match, TRBD1 (5 bases). The CDR3, as DNA: TGTGCCAGTAGTATTCGAATCGGCAGGGACTATGGCTACACCTTC. Translation gives CASSIRIGRDYGYTF.